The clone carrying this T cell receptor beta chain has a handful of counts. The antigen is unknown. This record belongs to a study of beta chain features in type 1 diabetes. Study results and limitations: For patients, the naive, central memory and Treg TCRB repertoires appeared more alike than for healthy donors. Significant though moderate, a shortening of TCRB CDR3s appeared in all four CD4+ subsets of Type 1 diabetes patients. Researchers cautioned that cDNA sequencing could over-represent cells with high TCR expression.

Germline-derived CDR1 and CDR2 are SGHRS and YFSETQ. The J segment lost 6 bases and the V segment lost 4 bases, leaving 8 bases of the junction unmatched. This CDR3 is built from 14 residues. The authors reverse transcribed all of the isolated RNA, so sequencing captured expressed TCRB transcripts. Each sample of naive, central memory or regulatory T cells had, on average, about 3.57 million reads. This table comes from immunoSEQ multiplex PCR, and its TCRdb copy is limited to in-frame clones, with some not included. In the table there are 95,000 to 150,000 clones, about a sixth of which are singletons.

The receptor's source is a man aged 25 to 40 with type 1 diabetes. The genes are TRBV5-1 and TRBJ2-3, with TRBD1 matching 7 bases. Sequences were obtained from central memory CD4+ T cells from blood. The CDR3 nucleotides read TGCGCCAGCAGCGGGGGACAGCAAAGCGATACGCAGTATTTT. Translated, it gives CASSGGQQSDTQYF.